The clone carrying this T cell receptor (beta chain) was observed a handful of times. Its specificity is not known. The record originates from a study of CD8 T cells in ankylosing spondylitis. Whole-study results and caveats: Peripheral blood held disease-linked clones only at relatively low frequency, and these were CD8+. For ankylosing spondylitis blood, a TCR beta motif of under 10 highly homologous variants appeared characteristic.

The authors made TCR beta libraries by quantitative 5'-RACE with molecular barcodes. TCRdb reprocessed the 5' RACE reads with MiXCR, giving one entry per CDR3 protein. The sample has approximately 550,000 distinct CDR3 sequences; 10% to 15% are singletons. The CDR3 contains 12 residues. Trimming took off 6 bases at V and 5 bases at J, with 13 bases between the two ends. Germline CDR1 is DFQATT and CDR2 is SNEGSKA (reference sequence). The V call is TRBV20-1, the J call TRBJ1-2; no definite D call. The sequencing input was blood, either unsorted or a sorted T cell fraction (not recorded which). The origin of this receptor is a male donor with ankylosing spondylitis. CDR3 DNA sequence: TGCAGTGCCCGCGGAGGCATATATGGCTACACCTTC. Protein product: CSARGGIYGYTF.